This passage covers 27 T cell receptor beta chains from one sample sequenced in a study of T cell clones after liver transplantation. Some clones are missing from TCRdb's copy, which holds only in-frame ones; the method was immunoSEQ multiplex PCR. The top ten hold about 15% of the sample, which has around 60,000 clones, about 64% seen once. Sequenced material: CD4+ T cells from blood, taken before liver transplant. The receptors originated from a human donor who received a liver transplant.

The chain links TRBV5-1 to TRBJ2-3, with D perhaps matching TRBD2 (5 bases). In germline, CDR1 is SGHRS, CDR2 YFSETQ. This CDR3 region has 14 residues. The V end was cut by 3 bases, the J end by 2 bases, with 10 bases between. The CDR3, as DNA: TGCGCCAGCAGCTCGGGATTCTCCACAGATACGCAGTATTTT. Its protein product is CASSSGFSTDTQYF.

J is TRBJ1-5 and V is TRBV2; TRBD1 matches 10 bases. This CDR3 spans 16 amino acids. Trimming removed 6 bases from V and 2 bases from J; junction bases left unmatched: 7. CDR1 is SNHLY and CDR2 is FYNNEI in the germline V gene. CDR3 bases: TGTGCCAGCAGAGCCCGGGACAGGGGAGGCAATCAGCCCCAGCATTTT. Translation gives CASRARDRGGNQPQHF. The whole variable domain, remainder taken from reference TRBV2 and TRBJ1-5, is EPEVTQTPSHQVTQMGQEVILRCVPISNHLYFYWYRQILGQKVEFLVSFYNNEISEKSEIFDDQFSVERPDGSNFTLKIRSTKLEDSAMYFCASRARDRGGNQPQHFGDGTRLSIL.

DNA of the CDR3: TGTGCCAGCATAGAACTCAGGGGGGGCAATCAGCCCCAGCATTTT. Encoded protein: CASIELRGGNQPQHF. V gene TRBV6-1 combines with J gene TRBJ1-5; 7 nucleotides line up with TRBD1. Germline loops: CDR1 MNHNS, CDR2 SASEGT. The CDR3 spans 15 residues. V shed 7 bases and J 2 bases; nucleotides not matched to a gene: 8.

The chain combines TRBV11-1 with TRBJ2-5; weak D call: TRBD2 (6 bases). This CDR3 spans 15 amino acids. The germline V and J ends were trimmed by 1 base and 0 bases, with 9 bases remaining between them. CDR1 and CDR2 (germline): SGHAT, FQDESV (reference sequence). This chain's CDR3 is CASSLGWEDQETQYF. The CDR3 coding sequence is TGTGCCAGCAGCTTAGGGTGGGAGGACCAAGAGACCCAGTACTTC. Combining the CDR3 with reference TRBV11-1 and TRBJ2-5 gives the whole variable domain EAEVAQSPRYKITEKSQAVAFWCDPISGHATLYWYRQILGQGPELLVQFQDESVVDDSQLPKDRFSAERLKGVDSTLKIQPAELGDSAMYLCASSLGWEDQETQYFGPGTRLLVL.

As DNA, the CDR3 is TGTGCCAGCAGTGTCTACAGGAACACTGAAGCTTTCTTT. Amino acid sequence: CASSVYRNTEAFF. The V and J genes are TRBV2 and TRBJ1-1; D gene ambiguous. V gave up 4 bases and J gave up 1 base, with 7 bases separating them. Germline V gives CDR1 SNHLY, CDR2 FYNNEI. The CDR3 has 13 residues.

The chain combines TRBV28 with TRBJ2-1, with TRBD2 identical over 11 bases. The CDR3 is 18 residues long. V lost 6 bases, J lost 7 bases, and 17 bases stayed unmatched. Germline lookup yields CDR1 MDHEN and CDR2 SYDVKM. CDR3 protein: CASSPAAASGGLGNEQFF. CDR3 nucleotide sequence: TGTGCCAGCAGCCCAGCGGCCGCTAGCGGGGGGTTGGGGAATGAGCAGTTCTTC.

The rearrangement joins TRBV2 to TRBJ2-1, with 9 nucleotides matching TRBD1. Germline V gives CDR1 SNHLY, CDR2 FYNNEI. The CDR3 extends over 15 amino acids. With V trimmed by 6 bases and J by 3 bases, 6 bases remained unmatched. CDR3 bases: TGTGCCAGCAGCGTAGGGACAGGGAACTACAATGAGCAGTTCTTC. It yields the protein CASSVGTGNYNEQFF.

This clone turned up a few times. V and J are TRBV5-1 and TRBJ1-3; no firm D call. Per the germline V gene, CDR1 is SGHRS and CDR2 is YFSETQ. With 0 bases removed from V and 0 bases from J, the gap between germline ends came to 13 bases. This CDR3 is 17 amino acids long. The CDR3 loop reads CASSLETGMGSGNTIYF. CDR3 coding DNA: TGCGCCAGCAGCTTGGAGACGGGAATGGGCTCTGGAAACACCATATATTTT.

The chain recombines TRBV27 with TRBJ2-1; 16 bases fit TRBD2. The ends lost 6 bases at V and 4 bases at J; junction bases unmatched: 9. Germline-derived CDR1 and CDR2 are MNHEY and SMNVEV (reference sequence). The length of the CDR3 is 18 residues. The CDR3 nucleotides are TGTGCCAGCAGGGCGGGACTAGCGGGGGGGAGGGGGTACAATGAGCAGTTCTTC. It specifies CASRAGLAGGRGYNEQFF.

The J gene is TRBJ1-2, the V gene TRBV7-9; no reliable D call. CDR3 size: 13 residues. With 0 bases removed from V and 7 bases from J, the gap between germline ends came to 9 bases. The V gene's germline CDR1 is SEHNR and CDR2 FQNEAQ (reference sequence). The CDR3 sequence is CASSLAPVGGYTF. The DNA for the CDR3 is TGTGCCAGCAGCTTAGCGCCGGTCGGTGGCTACACCTTC.

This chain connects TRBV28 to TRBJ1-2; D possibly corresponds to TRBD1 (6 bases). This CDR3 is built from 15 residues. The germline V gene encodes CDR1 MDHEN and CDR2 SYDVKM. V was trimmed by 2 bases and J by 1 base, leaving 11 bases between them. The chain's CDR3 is CASSLTRGNNYGYTF. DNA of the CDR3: TGTGCCAGCAGTTTAACCAGGGGTAATAACTATGGCTACACCTTC.

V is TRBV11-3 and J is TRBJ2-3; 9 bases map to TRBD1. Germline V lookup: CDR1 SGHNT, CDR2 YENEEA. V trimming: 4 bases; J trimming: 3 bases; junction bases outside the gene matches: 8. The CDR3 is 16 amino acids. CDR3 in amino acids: CASSSIGGQGTDTQYF. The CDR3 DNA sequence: TGTGCCAGCAGCTCGATAGGGGGACAGGGAACAGATACGCAGTATTTT.

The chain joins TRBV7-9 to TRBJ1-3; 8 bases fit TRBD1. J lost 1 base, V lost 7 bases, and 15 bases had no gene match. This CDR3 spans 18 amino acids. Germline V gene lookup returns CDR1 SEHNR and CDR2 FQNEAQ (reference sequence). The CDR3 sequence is CASIAPPATGASGNTIYF. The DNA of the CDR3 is TGTGCCAGCATCGCGCCGCCCGCGACAGGGGCTTCTGGAAACACCATATATTTT.

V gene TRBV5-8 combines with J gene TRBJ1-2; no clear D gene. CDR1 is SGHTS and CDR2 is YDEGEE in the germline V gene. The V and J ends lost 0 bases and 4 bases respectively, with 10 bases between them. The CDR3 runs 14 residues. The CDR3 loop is CASSLAEAGYGYTF. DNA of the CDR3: TGTGCCAGCAGCTTGGCCGAAGCTGGCTATGGCTACACCTTC.

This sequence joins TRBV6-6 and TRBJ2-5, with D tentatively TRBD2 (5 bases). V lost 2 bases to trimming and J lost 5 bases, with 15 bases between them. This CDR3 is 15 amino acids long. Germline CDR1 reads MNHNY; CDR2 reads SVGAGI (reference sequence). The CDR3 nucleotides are TGTGCCAGCAGTTACACGGGTAGACGGAGGGAGACCCAGTACTTC. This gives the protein CASSYTGRRRETQYF.

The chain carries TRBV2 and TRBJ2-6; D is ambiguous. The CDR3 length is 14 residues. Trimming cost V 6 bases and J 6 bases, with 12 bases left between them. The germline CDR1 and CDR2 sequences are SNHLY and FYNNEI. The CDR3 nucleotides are TGTGCCAGCAGCCCGGTACGAACGGCCAACGTCCTGACTTTC. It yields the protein CASSPVRTANVLTF.

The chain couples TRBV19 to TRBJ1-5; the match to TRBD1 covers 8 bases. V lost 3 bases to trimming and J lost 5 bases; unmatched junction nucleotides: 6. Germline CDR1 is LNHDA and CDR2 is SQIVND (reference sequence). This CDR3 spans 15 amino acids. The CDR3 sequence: CASSIGTGSHQPQHF. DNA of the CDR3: TGTGCCAGTAGTATCGGGACAGGTAGTCATCAGCCCCAGCATTTT.

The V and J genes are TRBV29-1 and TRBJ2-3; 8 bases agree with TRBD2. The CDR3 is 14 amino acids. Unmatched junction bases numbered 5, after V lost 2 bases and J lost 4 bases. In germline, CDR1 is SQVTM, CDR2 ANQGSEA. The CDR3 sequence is CSVERSGGPDTQYF. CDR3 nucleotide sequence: TGCAGCGTTGAACGTTCGGGGGGGCCAGATACGCAGTATTTT.

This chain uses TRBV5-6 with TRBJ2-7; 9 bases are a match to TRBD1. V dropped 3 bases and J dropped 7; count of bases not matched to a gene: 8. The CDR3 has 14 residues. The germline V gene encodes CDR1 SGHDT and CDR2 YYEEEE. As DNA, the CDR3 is TGTGCCAGCAGCTCGGACAGGGGCCGCGGGGAGCAGTACTTC. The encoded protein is CASSSDRGRGEQYF.

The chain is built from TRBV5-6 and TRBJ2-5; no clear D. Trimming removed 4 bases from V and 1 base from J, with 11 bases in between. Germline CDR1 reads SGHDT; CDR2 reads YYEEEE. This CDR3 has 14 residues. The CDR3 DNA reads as TGTGCCAGCAGCCGTACAGTGATCCAAGAGACCCAGTACTTC. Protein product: CASSRTVIQETQYF. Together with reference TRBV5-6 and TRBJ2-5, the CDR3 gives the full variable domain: DAGVTQSPTHLIKTRGQQVTLRCSPKSGHDTVSWYQQALGQGPQFIFQYYEEEERQRGNFPDRFSGHQFPNYSSELNVNALLLGDSALYLCASSRTVIQETQYFGPGTRLLVL.

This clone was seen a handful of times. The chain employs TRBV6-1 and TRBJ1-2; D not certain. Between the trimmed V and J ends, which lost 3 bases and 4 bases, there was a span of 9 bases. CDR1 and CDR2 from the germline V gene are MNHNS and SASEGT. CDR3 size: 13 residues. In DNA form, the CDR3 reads TGTGCCAGCAGTGAGGGCGATGTCTATGGCTACACCTTC. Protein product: CASSEGDVYGYTF.

CDR3 sequence (DNA): TGTGCCACCAGCAGGAGCGCAACAGGACGGGCTGGCTACGAGCAGTACTTC. Its translation: CATSRSATGRAGYEQYF. The rearrangement joins TRBV15 to TRBJ2-7, with D maybe TRBD1 (5 bases). The CDR3 length is 17 residues. V lost 3 bases and J lost 3, with 21 bases in between. The germline CDR1 and CDR2 sequences are LNHNV and YYDKDF (reference sequence).

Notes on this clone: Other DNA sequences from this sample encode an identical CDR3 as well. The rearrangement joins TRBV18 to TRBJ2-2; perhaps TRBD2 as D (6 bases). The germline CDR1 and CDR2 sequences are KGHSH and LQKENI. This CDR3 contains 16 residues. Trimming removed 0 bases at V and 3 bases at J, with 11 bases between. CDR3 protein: CASSPPTGVDTGELFF. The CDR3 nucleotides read TGTGCCAGCTCACCACCTACGGGGGTGGACACCGGGGAGCTGTTTTTT.

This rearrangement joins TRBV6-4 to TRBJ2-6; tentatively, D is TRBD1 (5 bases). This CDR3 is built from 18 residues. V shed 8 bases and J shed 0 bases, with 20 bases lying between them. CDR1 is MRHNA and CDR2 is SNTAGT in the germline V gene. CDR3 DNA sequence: TGTGCCAGCCCCCAGCAAGACAGCGACCGCTCTGGGGCCAACGTCCTGACTTTC. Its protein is CASPQQDSDRSGANVLTF.

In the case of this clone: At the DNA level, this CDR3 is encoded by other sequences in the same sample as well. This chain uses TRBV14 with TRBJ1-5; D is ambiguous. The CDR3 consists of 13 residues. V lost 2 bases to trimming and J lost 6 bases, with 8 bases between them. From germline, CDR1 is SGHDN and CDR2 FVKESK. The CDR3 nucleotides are TGTGCCAGCAGCCAATCCGGTGGTCAGCCCCAGCATTTT. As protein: CASSQSGGQPQHF.

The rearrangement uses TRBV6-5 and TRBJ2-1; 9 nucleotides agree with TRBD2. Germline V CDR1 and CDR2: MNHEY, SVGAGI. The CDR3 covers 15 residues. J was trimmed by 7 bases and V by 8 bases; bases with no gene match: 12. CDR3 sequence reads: CASGSSSGAWNEQFF. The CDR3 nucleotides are TGTGCCAGCGGCTCGTCTAGCGGGGCTTGGAATGAGCAGTTCTTC.

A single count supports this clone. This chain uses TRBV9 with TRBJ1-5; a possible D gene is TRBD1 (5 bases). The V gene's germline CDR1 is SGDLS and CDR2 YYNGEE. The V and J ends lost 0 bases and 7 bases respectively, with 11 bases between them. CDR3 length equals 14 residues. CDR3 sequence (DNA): TGTGCCAGCAGCGTAGGCAGGGTTGGCCAGCCCCAGCATTTT. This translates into CASSVGRVGQPQHF.